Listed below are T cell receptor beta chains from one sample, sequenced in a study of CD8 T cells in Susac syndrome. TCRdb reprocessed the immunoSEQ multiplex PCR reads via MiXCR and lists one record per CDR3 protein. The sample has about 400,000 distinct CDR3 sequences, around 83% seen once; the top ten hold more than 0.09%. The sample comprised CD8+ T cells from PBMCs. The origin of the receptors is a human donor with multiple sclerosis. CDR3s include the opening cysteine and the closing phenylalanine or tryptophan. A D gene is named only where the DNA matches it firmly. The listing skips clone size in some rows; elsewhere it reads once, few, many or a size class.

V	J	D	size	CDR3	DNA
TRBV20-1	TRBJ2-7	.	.	CSARRRSSYEQYF	TGCAGTGCTCGACGGAGGAGCTCCTACGAGCAGTACTTC
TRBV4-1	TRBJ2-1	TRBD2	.	CASSRVTSETYNEQFF	TGCGCCAGCAGCCGCGTCACTAGCGAGACGTACAATGAGCAGTTCTTC
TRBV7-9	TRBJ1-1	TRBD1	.	CASSHTSTGGEAFF	TGTGCCAGCAGCCATACTTCGACAGGGGGCGAAGCTTTCTTT
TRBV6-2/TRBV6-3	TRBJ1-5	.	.	CASIMGYNQPQHF	TGTGCCAGCATTATGGGGTACAATCAGCCCCAGCATTTT
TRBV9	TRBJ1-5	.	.	CASSVDSGSNQPQHF	TGTGCCAGCAGCGTAGATAGCGGAAGCAATCAGCCCCAGCATTTT
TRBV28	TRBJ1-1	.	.	CASSLYGGLGTEAFF	TGTGCCAGCAGTTTATATGGGGGATTGGGCACTGAAGCTTTCTTT
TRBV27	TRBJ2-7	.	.	CASSLMAGASYEQYF	TGTGCCAGCAGTTTGATGGCAGGGGCGTCCTACGAGCAGTACTTC
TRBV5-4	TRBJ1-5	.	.	CASSFYGGENQPQHF	TGTGCCAGCAGCTTTTATGGGGGGGAAAATCAGCCCCAGCATTTT
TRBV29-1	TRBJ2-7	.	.	CSVSAGTAGYEQYF	TGCAGCGTCTCAGCAGGGACGGCGGGGTACGAGCAGTACTTC
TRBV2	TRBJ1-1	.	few	CASSDRNTEAFF	TGTGCCAGCTCAGACAGAAACACTGAAGCTTTCTTT
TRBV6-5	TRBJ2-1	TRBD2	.	CASSYGGEGYNEQFF	TGTGCCAGCAGTTACGGGGGGGAGGGTTACAATGAGCAGTTCTTC
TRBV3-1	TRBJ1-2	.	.	CASSQATGINYGYTF	TGTGCCAGCAGCCAAGCAACAGGGATAAACTATGGCTACACCTTC
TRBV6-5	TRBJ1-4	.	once	CASSPQGSTNEKLFF	TGTGCCAGCAGTCCCCAGGGCAGCACTAATGAAAAACTGTTTTTT
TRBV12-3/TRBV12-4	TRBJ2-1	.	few	CASSLREGADEQFF	TGTGCCAGCAGTTTAAGGGAGGGGGCCGATGAGCAGTTCTTC
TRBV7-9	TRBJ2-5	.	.	CASSVGTSIRETQYF	TGTGCCAGCAGCGTAGGGACTTCGATCCGAGAGACCCAGTACTTC
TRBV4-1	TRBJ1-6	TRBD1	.	CASSQDGTGGKYSPLHF	TGCGCCAGCAGCCAAGATGGGACAGGGGGCAAGTATTCACCCCTCCACTTT
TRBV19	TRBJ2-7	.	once	CASSPMGGPYEQYF	TGTGCCAGTAGTCCTATGGGAGGACCCTACGAGCAGTACTTC
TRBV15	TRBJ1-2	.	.	CATSRDEEDVLIYGYTF	TGTGCCACCAGCAGAGATGAAGAGGACGTCTTAATCTATGGCTACACCTTC
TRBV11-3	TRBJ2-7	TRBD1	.	CASSSSPTGNEQYF	TGTGCCAGCAGCAGTTCCCCGACAGGGAACGAGCAGTACTTC
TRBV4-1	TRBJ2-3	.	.	CASSPHVTEYDTQYF	TGCGCCAGCAGCCCCCATGTGACGGAGTATGATACGCAGTATTTT
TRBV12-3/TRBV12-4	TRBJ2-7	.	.	CASSLSLAGYEQYF	TGTGCCAGCAGTTTATCCCTGGCAGGCTACGAGCAGTACTTC
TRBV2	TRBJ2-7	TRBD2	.	CASSEGLAGHPYEQYF	TGTGCCAGCAGTGAGGGACTAGCGGGCCATCCCTACGAGCAGTACTTC
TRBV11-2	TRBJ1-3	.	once	CASSLLLSLAGNTIYF	TGTGCCAGCAGCTTACTCCTCTCTCTCGCTGGAAACACCATATATTTT
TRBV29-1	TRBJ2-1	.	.	CSVGGGSYNEQFF	TGCAGCGTTGGTGGCGGATCCTACAATGAGCAGTTCTTC
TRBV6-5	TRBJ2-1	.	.	CAIGVGDEQFF	TGTGCCATCGGGGTGGGGGATGAGCAGTTCTTC
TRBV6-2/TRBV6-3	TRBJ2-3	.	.	CASSPTSPRDTQYF	TGTGCCAGCAGCCCCACTAGCCCAAGAGATACGCAGTATTTT
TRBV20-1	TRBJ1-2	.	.	CSARDTNYGYTF	TGCAGTGCTAGAGACACTAACTATGGCTACACCTTC
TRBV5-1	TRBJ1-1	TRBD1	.	CASSLPRTGGSHTEAFF	TGCGCCAGCAGCTTGCCGAGGACAGGGGGCTCTCACACTGAAGCTTTCTTT
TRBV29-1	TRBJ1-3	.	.	CSAWDNSGNTIYF	TGCAGCGCCTGGGACAACTCTGGAAACACCATATATTTT
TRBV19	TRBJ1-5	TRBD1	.	CASSKGTANQPQHF	TGTGCCAGTAGTAAGGGGACAGCGAATCAGCCCCAGCATTTT
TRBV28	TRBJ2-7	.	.	CATGDHQTYEQYF	TGTGCCACAGGAGACCACCAGACCTACGAGCAGTACTTC
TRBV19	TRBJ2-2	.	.	CASSIGLYGRELTGELFF	TGTGCCAGTAGTATAGGGTTGTACGGCAGAGAACTCACCGGGGAGCTGTTTTTT
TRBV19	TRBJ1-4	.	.	CASSQFATNEKLFF	TGTGCCAGTAGCCAGTTCGCAACTAATGAAAAACTGTTTTTT
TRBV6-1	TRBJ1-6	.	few	CASSVIQDSPPLHF	TGTGCCAGCAGTGTCATACAGGATTCCCCACCCCTCCACTTT
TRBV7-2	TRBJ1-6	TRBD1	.	CASSSTGGPYNSPLHF	TGTGCCAGCAGCTCAACAGGGGGCCCCTATAATTCACCCCTCCACTTT